These T cell receptor beta chains were read from a single sample in a study of T cells after yellow fever vaccination. MiXCR was run by TCRdb on the 5' RACE reads, yielding one entry per CDR3 protein. The sample includes approximately 330,000 distinct CDR3 sequences, approximately 4% of them seen just once. The specimen was PBMCs, collected 5 days after the yellow fever booster vaccination. The receptors come from a man younger than 30 who received the YFV17D yellow fever vaccine. CDR3s include the opening cysteine and the closing phenylalanine or tryptophan. D genes are given only for firm matches. The size field is filled for only some rows; it gives once, few, many or a size class.

j_call v_call d_call clone_size cdr3_nt cdr3_aa
TRBJ2-7 TRBV7-2 NA few TGTGCCAGCAGCTTCGACCGAAGCTCCTACGAGCAGTACTTC CASSFDRSSYEQYF
TRBJ1-4 TRBV4-2 NA many TGTGCCAGCAGCCAAGACCCCATGGCTAATGAAAAACTGTTTTTT CASSQDPMANEKLFF
TRBJ1-5 TRBV30 TRBD1 few TGTGCCTGGAGTGCAGGGGGCGCGGGTCAGCCCCAGCATTTT CAWSAGGAGQPQHF
TRBJ1-4 TRBV6-1 NA few TGTGCCAGCAGTGAAGCAGCAGCCTTACTGTTTTTT CASSEAAALLFF
TRBJ2-3 TRBV12-3/TRBV12-4 NA few TGTGCCAGCACCCAAAAGAGGACAGATACGCAGTATTTT CASTQKRTDTQYF
TRBJ2-7 TRBV9 TRBD1 NA TGTGCCAGCAGCGTGACCATGGGACAGGGACTCCAGTACTTC CASSVTMGQGLQYF
TRBJ1-4 TRBV2 NA NA TGTGCCAGCAGTGGACCGGTATCGGAGGATGAAAAACTGTTTTTT CASSGPVSEDEKLFF
TRBJ2-5 TRBV4-2 NA few TGTGCCAGCAGCCCGCGGTCGGTGGGGGCGGGCGACCAGTACTTC CASSPRSVGAGDQYF
TRBJ1-4 TRBV7-9 TRBD1 few TGTGCCAGCAGAGAACTCTACGGGACAGGGAGAGAAAAACTGTTTTTT CASRELYGTGREKLFF
TRBJ2-1 TRBV5-1 NA many TGCGCCAGCAGCTTTGGGACCCCCGGCCTCTACAATGAGCAGTTCTTC CASSFGTPGLYNEQFF
TRBJ2-1 TRBV4-1 NA few TGCGCCAGCAGCCAAGGGGGCCATGAGCAGTTCTTC CASSQGGHEQFF
TRBJ2-3 TRBV10-3 TRBD2 NA TGTGCCATCAGTGAGTCTAGCGGGGGTCCAGATACGCAGTATTTT CAISESSGGPDTQYF
TRBJ1-1 TRBV25-1 NA few TGTGCCACCGGAGGCACTGAAGCTTTCTTT CATGGTEAFF
TRBJ1-2 TRBV5-1 NA few TGCGCCAGCAGCTTGGGGGCACTCTATGGCTACACCTTC CASSLGALYGYTF
TRBJ1-5 TRBV7-9 NA NA TGTGCCAGCAGCCGGGGTAACGGCAATCAGCCCCAGCATTTT CASSRGNGNQPQHF
TRBJ2-4 TRBV20-1 NA NA TGCAGTGCCCATGGGGATTCCAAAAACATTCAGTACTTC CSAHGDSKNIQYF
TRBJ2-7 TRBV10-1 NA NA TGCGCCAGCAGGGGCTCAAGGAGGGGCAAAGGGAGGTCCTACGAGCAGTACTTC CASRGSRRGKGRSYEQYF
TRBJ1-1 TRBV7-3 NA few TGTGCCAGCAGCTTACGCCCGACAGGTGAAGCTTTCTTT CASSLRPTGEAFF
TRBJ2-3 TRBV12-5 NA many TGTGCTAGTAGACCTAGCGTCTCAGATACGCAGTATTTT CASRPSVSDTQYF
TRBJ1-1 TRBV24-1 TRBD1 few TGTGCCACCAGTGATTCACAGGGGGCGGATGAAGCTTTCTTT CATSDSQGADEAFF
TRBJ1-4 TRBV4-3 NA NA TGCGCCAGCAGCCTAGCCCAGCCCGGGGTGAGAAATGAAAAACTGTTTTTT CASSLAQPGVRNEKLFF
TRBJ2-3 TRBV29-1 TRBD2 few TGCAGCGTTGAGCCAGCGGGGTGGACAGATACGCAGTATTTT CSVEPAGWTDTQYF
TRBJ2-7 TRBV4-2 NA many TGTGCCAGCAGCCAAGACTTACAGGGAGGGGTTCTGTACGAGCAGTACTTC CASSQDLQGGVLYEQYF
TRBJ2-5 TRBV7-2 NA many TGTGCCAGCAGCTCGTCAGGGTTTAGGGAGACCCAGTACTTC CASSSSGFRETQYF
TRBJ2-1 TRBV20-1 NA many TGCAGTGCTATCACGGGGCAGGGTGGTTTCTACAATGAGCAGTTCTTC CSAITGQGGFYNEQFF
TRBJ2-5 TRBV4-1 NA few TGCGCCAGCAGCCAAGGGGGGGCAGGGGAGACCCAGTACTTC CASSQGGAGETQYF
TRBJ1-4 TRBV19 NA NA TGTGCCACGTCGGGAGATGGGTCAACTAATGAAAAACTGTTTTTT CATSGDGSTNEKLFF
TRBJ2-1 TRBV4-1 NA many TGCGCCAGCAGCCAAGAAGGGGCCCCCACCAGTGAGCAGTTCTTC CASSQEGAPTSEQFF
TRBJ1-2 TRBV11-2 NA few TGTGCCAGCAGCTTAAGTTCAGGGTTATATGGCTACACCTTC CASSLSSGLYGYTF
TRBJ1-3 TRBV7-9 TRBD1 NA TGTGCCATGGACGCACAGGGGAACTCTGGAAACACCATATATTTT CAMDAQGNSGNTIYF
TRBJ1-6 TRBV20-1 TRBD1 NA TGCAGTGCTAGGGGCGGACAGGGCAGCTCACCCCTCCACTTT CSARGGQGSSPLHF
TRBJ2-1 TRBV12-3/TRBV12-4 NA many TGTGCCAGCAGTTTGACAACCAACAATGAGCAGTTCTTC CASSLTTNNEQFF
TRBJ2-5 TRBV20-1 TRBD2 NA TGTGGGCAGAGAGCGGGGGCGCAAGAGACCCAGTACTTC CGQRAGAQETQYF